This TCR beta chain was identified during a study of blood T cell repertoires in COVID-19. Whole-study context: The study drew acute and convalescent COVID-19 samples from the United States, Italy and Spain. PBMCs, B-cell-depleted T cells, or T cells were the source of the cDNA or gDNA that made up the material.

Cohorts were determined from participant-reported clinical history. The recovered donors of Cohort 3 showed two negative PCRs, clearance, or symptom resolution. TCRdb's copy holds only in-frame clones and misses some; the assay was immunoSEQ multiplex PCR. Of roughly 300,000 clones detected, roughly 87% appear once; the ten largest clones hold approximately 5%. The specimen was PBMCs or T cells enriched from blood (not recorded which). The clonotype comes from a woman aged 25 to 39 who had recovered from COVID-19.

The CDR3: CASSEVGGPSEQYF. CDR3 sequence (DNA): TGTGCCAGCAGTGAAGTAGGGGGCCCCTCCGAGCAGTACTTC. The chain links TRBV6-1 to TRBJ2-7, with 7 bases lining up with TRBD1. Germline CDR1 is MNHNS and CDR2 is SASEGT. This CDR3 is built from 14 residues. V shed 1 base, J shed 6 bases, and the junction held 6 bases outside the gene matches.